This passage covers 10 T cell receptor beta chains from one sample sequenced in a study of blood T cell repertoires in COVID-19. Assay: immunoSEQ multiplex PCR; the TCRdb copy retains only in-frame clones and omits some. The data show a few hundred thousand clones, over 75% seen once. Material: peripheral blood. The receptors were gathered from a woman in her 30s with COVID-19, enrolled during active disease.

This clone appeared a few times. The chain employs TRBV3-1 (or the pseudogene TRBV3-2) and TRBJ1-5; tentative D call: TRBD1 (5 bases). Germline V gene sequence: CDR1 LGHDT, CDR2 YNNKEL (reference sequence). The CDR3 runs 13 residues. V gave up 0 bases and J gave up 8 bases, with 8 bases separating them. The CDR3: CASSQEGGEPQHF. In nucleotides, the CDR3 is TGTGCCAGCAGCCAAGAGGGAGGGGAGCCCCAGCATTTT.

The chain links TRBV24-1 to TRBJ1-5, with D possibly TRBD1 on 6 matching bases. The V gene lost 10 bases and the J gene lost 2 bases, with 14 bases spanning the gap. Germline V gene sequence: CDR1 KGHDR, CDR2 SFDVKD. The CDR3 is made up of 14 amino acids. The chain's CDR3 is CATSRGGGNQPQHF. The DNA for the CDR3 is TGTGCCACTTCGAGGGGGGGTGGCAATCAGCCCCAGCATTTT.

The V call is TRBV19, the J call TRBJ1-1; D remains ambiguous. The CDR3 extends over 15 amino acids. V lost 1 base and J 0 bases, leaving 9 bases between the germline ends. CDR1 is LNHDA and CDR2 is SQIVND in the germline V gene (reference sequence). The CDR3, as DNA: TGTGCCAGTAGTATAGGCCCGCGTATGAACACTGAAGCTTTCTTT. As protein: CASSIGPRMNTEAFF.

The J gene is TRBJ2-3, the V gene TRBV21-1; the table's D gene call, TRBD2, was not cross checked with the DNA. TRBV21-1 is a pseudogene segment. The CDR3 consists of 16 residues. The CDR3 coding sequence is TGTGCCAGCAGCCGTAAGAGCGGGAGCGGCGCAGATACGCAGTATTTT. Translated: CASSRKSGSGADTQYF.

The chain combines TRBV25-1 with TRBJ2-1; 7 bases match TRBD1. In germline, CDR1 is MGHDK, CDR2 SYGVNS. This CDR3 is built from 13 residues. V dropped 6 bases and J dropped 4; count of bases not matched to a gene: 3. The CDR3 region is CASRAGGYNEQFF. In DNA, the CDR3 is TGTGCCAGCAGGGCAGGGGGATACAATGAGCAGTTCTTC.

The chain links TRBV3-1 (or the pseudogene TRBV3-2) to TRBJ2-3; D not resolved. CDR1 is LGHDT, CDR2 YNNKEL, per germline (reference sequence). The CDR3 length is 14 residues. V was trimmed by 1 base and J by 2 bases, leaving 7 bases between them. CDR3 sequence (DNA): TGTGCCAGCAGCCAAGGGCACCCCACAGATACGCAGTATTTT. It translates to CASSQGHPTDTQYF.

The V call is TRBV5-4, the J call TRBJ2-2; D gene ambiguous. The CDR3 is 15 amino acids. Per the germline V gene, CDR1 is SGHNT and CDR2 is YYREEE (reference sequence). Deletions cut 0 bases from V and 4 bases from J, with 10 bases between. The CDR3 here is CASSLAKTGTGELFF. In nucleotides, the CDR3 is TGTGCCAGCAGCTTGGCAAAAACTGGCACCGGGGAGCTGTTTTTT.

This clone was seen once. This rearrangement joins TRBV28 to TRBJ1-2; D remains unclear. Germline CDR1 and CDR2: MDHEN and SYDVKM. The CDR3 covers 18 residues. Deletions cut 3 bases from V and 2 bases from J, with 22 bases between. This chain's CDR3 is CASSFGFRYRGRNYGYTF. The CDR3 bases are TGTGCCAGCAGTTTCGGTTTTAGGTACAGAGGGAGAAACTATGGCTACACCTTC.

The chain has TRBV29-1 and TRBJ2-3; TRBD1 might be the D (5 bases). V lost 4 bases and J lost 10, with 12 bases in between. The germline gives CDR1 SQVTM, CDR2 ANQGSEA. There are 11 residues in the CDR3. The CDR3 nucleotides are TGCAGCGTTGTGGCCACACAGGCGCAGTATTTT. It encodes CSVVATQAQYF.

This chain links TRBV10-3 with TRBJ2-7; 12 bases fit TRBD2. Germline V gene sequence: CDR1 ENHRY, CDR2 SYGVKD. The CDR3 has 16 amino acids. The V and J ends lost 4 bases and 4 bases, in that order; junction bases with no gene match: 8. CDR3 nucleotide sequence: TGTGCCATCAGTGCGTCTAGCGGGAGGGCCGGGTACGAGCAGTACTTC. Its protein product is CAISASSGRAGYEQYF.